This T cell receptor (beta chain) comes out of a study of shared clonotypes between healthy human individuals (dated by TCRdb to between 2020 and 2021). Some background on the complete study: The cohort included three men and a couple of women between 18 and 49 years of age. For each donor, CD4 naive and CD4 memory were each given three plates, CD8 naive was given two plates, and CD8 memory was given one plate. Blood TCR repertoires of roughly five healthy adults were deeply sequenced to estimate repertoire size and the extent of clonotype sharing between individuals. To increase sequencing depth and limit assay-specific biases, different laboratories used diverse techniques to prepare libraries and sequence TCR repertoires. Per donor, leukapheresis produced somewhere between about 0.8 and 9 billion PBMCs.

With regard to this clone: Its antigen specificity is not known. No much larger clone is present one base from it, and per-base qualities are unavailable.

CD8 naive samples were CD45RO-negative cells positively selected for CCR7, giving a CD45RA+CCR7+ population that excluded TemRA cells. The donors were healthy, HIV-negative adults with no recently reported acute infections or vaccinations. Every donor was a Caucasian adult residing in Nashville, Tennessee, USA. Blood was obtained by leukapheresis, after which PBMCs were separated by Ficoll-Histopaque density gradient centrifugation and cryopreserved in liquid nitrogen vapor phase. Analytical flow cytometry was used to check the purity and quantity of each magnetically sorted T cell population. From each sorted fraction, genomic DNA was isolated and quantified by UV absorbance on a Nanodrop 2000c. General conclusions and limits of the study: Pairwise subsampling indicated that sequencing depth was expected to affect the degree of clonotype sharing among donors. Sampling was limited to blood, and TCR repertoires in tissue likely differ from TCR repertoires in blood. Rarefaction of sorted-subset datasets indicated incomplete sequencing despite the large sequencing depth. Naive subsets generally had larger estimated clonotype richness than memory subsets. Roughly 5% of naive CD4, 3% to 4% of naive CD8, around 2.3% of memory CD4, and approximately 0.4% of memory CD8 clonotypes were shared across a few donors. The small number of donors limited the genetic and exposure-history diversity represented. Compared with non-shared clonotypes, clonotypes shared by all four sorted-subset donors had higher generation probabilities.

Its CDR3 holds 14 amino acids, cysteine through phenylalanine. Only the CDR3 region is kept as DNA, spanning 42 bases read in frame from base 1. CDR1 and CDR2 are read off the germline V gene (reference sequence) as GTSNPN and SVGIG. V is pruned by 0 bases and J by 8 bases, leaving 7 bases of the junction without a gene match. TCR CDR3 regions were amplified from genomic DNA by multiplex PCR using the deep immunoSEQ assay. For each cell subset, the extracted genomic DNA was distributed evenly across all wells of several immunoSEQ 96-well plates, and each plate served as one replicate. Each replicate PCR for sorted subsets received around 210 ng genomic DNA, equal to tens of thousands of T cell genomes. Purified libraries were quantified with a Qubit 3.0 fluorometer, sized on a Bioanalyzer 2100, and re-quantified with the KAPA Library Quantification kit. Every immunoSEQ 96-well plate was sequenced on a separate single-read 150-cycle Illumina NextSeq 550 flow cell. In the original analysis: Because the immunoSEQ output included only junctional sequences and no quality scores, the filtering could not be the same as the filtering used for full-length reads. To assign V/J genes and CDR3, sequences were annotated against IMGT germline references using PyIR, a Python wrapper for IgBLAST v1.9. Reads with weak V/J assignments (E-value above 1e-6), missing CDR3, stop codons, out-of-frame junctions, or ambiguous translated residues were removed. V3J clonotypes were defined by identical inferred V gene, J gene, and CDR3 amino acid sequence. The percentage overlap between two repertoires was calculated by dividing the number of shared unique clonotypes by the size of the smaller repertoire. Richness of each repertoire was evaluated using RTK rarefaction, the Chao1 estimator, and Recon v2.1 estimates of unobserved clonotypes. Generation probabilities for all TCRbeta clonotypes obtained by the gDNA method from several donors were computed using OLGA. This is the immuneACCESS table as TCRdb keeps it, with only in-frame sequences that have V and J called. A part of the clones is gone; compared with another copy, unresolved V genes explain less than half, and the rest is unexplained. D and trimming come from the DNA, and the V and J calls and clone size come from that table. Here the sample has about 1,900,000 clones; about 95% occur a single time. The ten most abundant clones make up around 1.2% of the sample.

The receptor chain draws on TRBV30 and TRBJ2-1; the junction holds 7 bases that match TRBD2. The sample was naive CD8+ T cells sorted from blood. Read against the paper, the sample's cell subset or site label means: CD45RA+CCR7+. The sequence derives from a man younger than 35 in good health. The DNA is TGTGCCTGGAGTGTAACCCCTAGCGGCGATGAGCAGTTCTTC. This translates into CAWSVTPSGDEQFF.